These T cell receptor beta chains were read from a single sample in a study of beta chain features in type 1 diabetes. Some clones are missing from TCRdb's copy, which holds only in-frame ones; the method was immunoSEQ multiplex PCR. The sample shows 200,000 to 250,000 clones, 15% to 20% of them seen only once. Sequenced material: naive CD4+ T cells from blood. The receptors come from a man aged 25 to 40 with type 1 diabetes. CDR3s include the opening cysteine and the closing phenylalanine or tryptophan. D genes are given only for firm matches. Clone size is stated in some rows and not others, as once, few, many or a class when expanded.

CDR3nt: TGTGCCAGCAGCCCATCGACAGGGAGAAGCACAGATACGCAGTATTTT; CDR3aa: CASSPSTGRSTDTQYF; j_gene: TRBJ2-3; abundance: few; d_gene: TRBD1; len: 16; v_gene: TRBV5-6
CDR3nt: TGCGCCAGCAGCTTGACAGGGACTGGAGAGACCCAGTACTTC; CDR3aa: CASSLTGTGETQYF; j_gene: TRBJ2-5; abundance: NA; d_gene: NA; len: 14; v_gene: TRBV5-1
CDR3nt: TGTGCCAGCGGCGACTATGGCTACACCTTC; CDR3aa: CASGDYGYTF; j_gene: TRBJ1-2; abundance: NA; d_gene: NA; len: 10; v_gene: TRBV2
CDR3nt: TGTGCCAGCAGCTTAGGACAGAACACCGGGGAGCTGTTTTTT; CDR3aa: CASSLGQNTGELFF; j_gene: TRBJ2-2; abundance: few; d_gene: NA; len: 14; v_gene: TRBV5-4
CDR3nt: TGTGCCAGCAGGGATAGGTCAGATACGCAGTATTTT; CDR3aa: CASRDRSDTQYF; j_gene: TRBJ2-3; abundance: few; d_gene: NA; len: 12; v_gene: TRBV7-6
CDR3nt: TGCAGCGTTGAAGATCCCCTGCAAGAGACCCAGTACTTC; CDR3aa: CSVEDPLQETQYF; j_gene: TRBJ2-5; abundance: NA; d_gene: NA; len: 13; v_gene: TRBV29-1
CDR3nt: TGTGCCAGTAATGGTTGGGGAAGCACAGATACGCAGTATTTT; CDR3aa: CASNGWGSTDTQYF; j_gene: TRBJ2-3; abundance: NA; d_gene: NA; len: 14; v_gene: TRBV19
CDR3nt: TGTGCCAGCAGCTACCGACTAGCGGCCCCCTACAATGAGCAGTTCTTC; CDR3aa: CASSYRLAAPYNEQFF; j_gene: TRBJ2-1; abundance: NA; d_gene: TRBD2; len: 16; v_gene: TRBV7-3
CDR3nt: TGTGCCAGCAGTTACTCGGGACCCCCCTACAATGAGCAGTTCTTC; CDR3aa: CASSYSGPPYNEQFF; j_gene: TRBJ2-1; abundance: once; d_gene: NA; len: 15; v_gene: TRBV6-5
CDR3nt: TGTGCCAGCACCCAGACCGCGGGGTGGCAAGAGACCCAGTACTTC; CDR3aa: CASTQTAGWQETQYF; j_gene: TRBJ2-5; abundance: NA; d_gene: NA; len: 15; v_gene: TRBV4-2
CDR3nt: TGTGCCAGCAGTACAGCGGGGGACAGGGGCCATCAGCCCCAGCATTTT; CDR3aa: CASSTAGDRGHQPQHF; j_gene: TRBJ1-5; abundance: once; d_gene: TRBD1; len: 16; v_gene: TRBV7-9
CDR3nt: TGTGCCTGGAGTGCCCCGGGACAGGGTACAGATACGCAGTATTTT; CDR3aa: CAWSAPGQGTDTQYF; j_gene: TRBJ2-3; abundance: few; d_gene: TRBD1; len: 15; v_gene: TRBV30
CDR3nt: TGTGCCAGCAGCGCTGGGACAGTCCAAGAGACCCAGTACTTC; CDR3aa: CASSAGTVQETQYF; j_gene: TRBJ2-5; abundance: NA; d_gene: TRBD1; len: 14; v_gene: TRBV7-8
CDR3nt: TGCGCCAGCAGCCAAGATAGTGGTGCAGATACGCAGTATTTT; CDR3aa: CASSQDSGADTQYF; j_gene: TRBJ2-3; abundance: few; d_gene: NA; len: 14; v_gene: TRBV4-3
CDR3nt: TGTGCCAGCAGTACACGAGGGGCCTCCTACGAGCAGTACTTC; CDR3aa: CASSTRGASYEQYF; j_gene: TRBJ2-7; abundance: few; d_gene: NA; len: 14; v_gene: TRBV28
CDR3nt: TGCAGCGTATGCCTTACGGCTGGAAACATTCAGTACTTC; CDR3aa: CSVCLTAGNIQYF; j_gene: TRBJ2-4; abundance: NA; d_gene: NA; len: 13; v_gene: TRBV29-1
CDR3nt: TGTGCCAGCTCACCCGGCAGCCAAGAGACCCAGTACTTC; CDR3aa: CASSPGSQETQYF; j_gene: TRBJ2-5; abundance: few; d_gene: NA; len: 13; v_gene: TRBV18
CDR3nt: TGTGCCAGCAGTTCTCCCGGGACTAGCGGGAGGAATACGCAGTATTTT; CDR3aa: CASSSPGTSGRNTQYF; j_gene: TRBJ2-3; abundance: NA; d_gene: TRBD2; len: 16; v_gene: TRBV27
CDR3nt: TGTGCCTGGAGTGTTTCCAGGGCGGGCAATCAGCCCCAGCATTTT; CDR3aa: CAWSVSRAGNQPQHF; j_gene: TRBJ1-5; abundance: NA; d_gene: NA; len: 15; v_gene: TRBV30
CDR3nt: TGTGCCAGCAGCGCGGGACAGCCTCAGAGAAACATTCAGTACTTC; CDR3aa: CASSAGQPQRNIQYF; j_gene: TRBJ2-4; abundance: few; d_gene: NA; len: 15; v_gene: TRBV6-5
CDR3nt: TGTGCCAGCAGCTCCGGGACAGGCCGCAATGAGCAGTTCTTC; CDR3aa: CASSSGTGRNEQFF; j_gene: TRBJ2-1; abundance: few; d_gene: TRBD1; len: 14; v_gene: TRBV6-5
CDR3nt: TGTGCCATCAGCTTTGGACAGACGAACTATGGCTACACCTTC; CDR3aa: CAISFGQTNYGYTF; j_gene: TRBJ1-2; abundance: few; d_gene: NA; len: 14; v_gene: TRBV10-3
CDR3nt: TGTGCCAGCAGCTTAATCAGCGGGAGTGGCAATGAGCAGTTCTTC; CDR3aa: CASSLISGSGNEQFF; j_gene: TRBJ2-1; abundance: NA; d_gene: TRBD2; len: 15; v_gene: TRBV7-2
CDR3nt: TGCGCCAGCAGCCAAGATGGGCTAGGGACAGCCAAAAACATTCAGTACTTC; CDR3aa: CASSQDGLGTAKNIQYF; j_gene: TRBJ2-4; abundance: NA; d_gene: NA; len: 17; v_gene: TRBV4-3
CDR3nt: TGTGCCAGCAGCTTGGCCGTTGGCGGGGGCACAACAGATACGCAGTATTTT; CDR3aa: CASSLAVGGGTTDTQYF; j_gene: TRBJ2-3; abundance: NA; d_gene: NA; len: 17; v_gene: TRBV5-4
CDR3nt: TGTGCCAGCAGCCAAGCAGGGGTGTCCTACAATGAGCAGTTCTTC; CDR3aa: CASSQAGVSYNEQFF; j_gene: TRBJ2-1; abundance: few; d_gene: NA; len: 15; v_gene: TRBV4-2
CDR3nt: TGTGCCAGCAGTTTAGGCAGGACCCACAATGAGCAGTTCTTC; CDR3aa: CASSLGRTHNEQFF; j_gene: TRBJ2-1; abundance: NA; d_gene: NA; len: 14; v_gene: TRBV6-5
CDR3nt: TGTGCCAGCAGGAGGGGCCCCTCACAAGAGACCCAGTACTTC; CDR3aa: CASRRGPSQETQYF; j_gene: TRBJ2-5; abundance: NA; d_gene: NA; len: 14; v_gene: TRBV7-2
CDR3nt: TGTGCCACCAGCAGAGGTAGTAGCGGGAGGGCCGATACGCAGTATTTT; CDR3aa: CATSRGSSGRADTQYF; j_gene: TRBJ2-3; abundance: NA; d_gene: TRBD2; len: 16; v_gene: TRBV15
CDR3nt: TGTGCCATCAGTCCGGGACTAGCGGCCAATGAGCAGTTCTTC; CDR3aa: CAISPGLAANEQFF; j_gene: TRBJ2-1; abundance: NA; d_gene: TRBD2; len: 14; v_gene: TRBV10-3
CDR3nt: TGCAGCGCGGTGGGGACAGGGGGCCTTAATGAGCAGTTCTTC; CDR3aa: CSAVGTGGLNEQFF; j_gene: TRBJ2-1; abundance: NA; d_gene: TRBD1; len: 14; v_gene: TRBV29-1
CDR3nt: TGTGCCAGCAGTCTAACCCCAGAGACCCAGTACTTC; CDR3aa: CASSLTPETQYF; j_gene: TRBJ2-5; abundance: NA; d_gene: NA; len: 12; v_gene: TRBV2
CDR3nt: TGCAGCGTTGTTCGGGACAGGAGGAACACTGAAGCTTTCTTT; CDR3aa: CSVVRDRRNTEAFF; j_gene: TRBJ1-1; abundance: few; d_gene: TRBD1; len: 14; v_gene: TRBV29-1
CDR3nt: TGTGCCAGCAGTGAAGACCCATCCTACAATGAGCAGTTCTTC; CDR3aa: CASSEDPSYNEQFF; j_gene: TRBJ2-1; abundance: few; d_gene: NA; len: 14; v_gene: TRBV25-1
CDR3nt: TGTGCCAGCAGTTACTCGAGTAGAGGCCTAATGCCGCAGTATTTT; CDR3aa: CASSYSSRGLMPQYF; j_gene: TRBJ2-3; abundance: few; d_gene: NA; len: 15; v_gene: TRBV6-5
CDR3nt: TGCAGCGTTATAAGCGGAAATACGCAGTATTTT; CDR3aa: CSVISGNTQYF; j_gene: TRBJ2-3; abundance: few; d_gene: NA; len: 11; v_gene: TRBV29-1
CDR3nt: TGTGCCAGCGCACTAGCGGGAGGGGACGAGCAGTACTTC; CDR3aa: CASALAGGDEQYF; j_gene: TRBJ2-7; abundance: few; d_gene: TRBD2; len: 13; v_gene: TRBV25-1